The 21 T cell receptor beta chains below come from one sample, sequenced in a study of blood T cell repertoires in COVID-19. Assay used: immunoSEQ multiplex PCR; TCRdb lists only in-frame clones, some missing. The sample lists 150,000 or so clones, approximately 84% seen once, with roughly 7.7% in the top ten. The sample consisted of peripheral blood. The source of these receptors is a middle-aged man who had recovered from COVID-19.

This chain uses TRBV27 with TRBJ2-5, with 8 bases that match TRBD2. Trimming removed 6 bases from V and 4 bases from J; junction bases left unmatched: 7. The germline V gene encodes CDR1 MNHEY and CDR2 SMNVEV (reference sequence). This CDR3 spans 14 amino acids. CDR3 nucleotide sequence: TGTGCCAGCAGCCGAGCGGGGGAGGTAGAGACCCAGTACTTC. It yields the protein CASSRAGEVETQYF.

V and J are TRBV11-2 and TRBJ1-1, with D maybe TRBD1 (5 bases). Germline V gene data show CDR1 as SGHAT and CDR2 as FQNNGV. Trimming shortened V by 1 base and J by 6 bases, and 12 bases separated the two germline ends. This CDR3 is built from 14 residues. CDR3 coding DNA: TGTGCCAGCAGCTTAGGGGGCCGAGTTTCTGAAGCTTTCTTT. This codes for CASSLGGRVSEAFF. The whole variable domain, remainder taken from reference TRBV11-2 and TRBJ1-1, is EAGVAQSPRYKIIEKRQSVAFWCNPISGHATLYWYQQILGQGPKLLIQFQNNGVVDDSQLPKDRFSAERLKGVDSTLKIQPAKLEDSAVYLCASSLGGRVSEAFFGQGTRLTVV.

The chain uses TRBV24-1 and TRBJ1-5, with D uncertain. The V end lost 6 bases, the J end lost 4 bases, and 6 bases lay between the germline ends. The CDR3 length is 12 residues. Germline V gives CDR1 KGHDR, CDR2 SFDVKD. CDR3 loop: CATSSGNQPQHF. The CDR3, as DNA: TGTGCCACCAGTTCGGGAAATCAGCCCCAGCATTTT.

The chain recombines TRBV30 with TRBJ2-3, with 13 bases identical to TRBD2. Germline CDR1 is GTSNPN and CDR2 is SVGIG (reference sequence). After removal of 2 bases from V and 6 bases from J, the junction contained 11 bases not matched to a gene. The CDR3 length is 17 residues. In DNA form, the CDR3 reads TGTGCCTGGAGTTTTCTCCGGACTAGCGGGGGATTGGATACGCAGTATTTT. Translating it yields CAWSFLRTSGGLDTQYF. The full variable domain, with the rest looked up from reference TRBV30 and TRBJ2-3, is SQTIHQWPATLVQPVGSPLSLECTVEGTSNPNLYWYRQAAGRGLQLLFYSVGIGQISSEVPQNLSASRPQDRQFILSSKKLLLSDSGFYLCAWSFLRTSGGLDTQYFGPGTRLTVL.

This chain connects TRBV19 to TRBJ2-1, with D uncertain. Trimming cost V 3 bases and J 4 bases, with 7 bases left between them. CDR1 and CDR2 (germline): LNHDA, SQIVND (reference sequence). This CDR3 has 13 amino acids. The CDR3 sequence: CASSIATYNEQFF. The CDR3 DNA is TGTGCCAGTAGTATCGCGACATACAATGAGCAGTTCTTC.

DNA for the CDR3: TGTGCCAGCAGTTACGGCCGTGAGCAGTTCTTC. This translates into CASSYGREQFF. The chain is built from TRBV6-2 or TRBV6-3 and TRBJ2-1; D unresolved. The CDR3 is 11 residues long. V was trimmed by 2 bases and J by 9 bases, leaving 5 bases between them. Germline V gene sequence: CDR1 MNHEY, CDR2 SVGEGT.

The chain links TRBV5-4 to TRBJ2-1; no definite D call. This CDR3 is 13 amino acids long. Germline V gene data show CDR1 as SGHNT and CDR2 as YYREEE (reference sequence). Trimming took off 0 bases at V and 2 bases at J, with 3 bases between the two ends. Here the CDR3 reads CASSLDTYNEQFF. CDR3 DNA sequence: TGTGCCAGCAGCTTGGACACCTACAATGAGCAGTTCTTC.

The rearrangement links TRBV15 to TRBJ1-1; 11 bases are shared with TRBD1. Germline CDR1 is LNHNV and CDR2 is YYDKDF (reference sequence). V was pared by 0 bases and J by 6 bases, with 9 bases of the junction left unmatched. This CDR3 has 17 residues. The CDR3 coding sequence is TGTGCCACCAGCAGAGATACCTGGACAGGGGGCCGGGCTGAAGCTTTCTTT. The encoded protein is CATSRDTWTGGRAEAFF.

This chain connects TRBV19 to TRBJ2-3; D is possibly TRBD1 (6 bases). Trimming cost V 2 bases and J 0 bases, with 9 bases left between them. The CDR3 has 15 amino acids. The germline V gene encodes CDR1 LNHDA and CDR2 SQIVND (reference sequence). The chain's CDR3 is CASSIQGLSTDTQYF. In DNA form, the CDR3 reads TGTGCCAGTAGTATACAGGGGCTGAGCACAGATACGCAGTATTTT.

This clone was picked up one time. V and J are TRBV30 and TRBJ2-5, with D tentatively TRBD2 (5 bases). V dropped 5 bases and J dropped 1 base, with 17 bases sitting between them. The CDR3 is made up of 15 amino acids. Germline V gene lookup returns CDR1 GTSNPN and CDR2 SVGIG (reference sequence). Written as DNA, the CDR3 is TGTGCCTGGGCTAGGGAAATGGACTTCCAAGAGACCCAGTACTTC. It is translated as CAWAREMDFQETQYF.

This chain links TRBV11-3 with TRBJ2-5; 7 bases are shared with TRBD2. Germline V gene data show CDR1 as SGHNT and CDR2 as YENEEA. This CDR3 is built from 18 residues. Unmatched junction bases numbered 15, after V lost 5 bases and J lost 0 bases. CDR3 nucleotides: TGTGCCAGCAGCCGGGGGGTAATCGCAACCGGCTACCAAGAGACCCAGTACTTC. This translates into CASSRGVIATGYQETQYF.

For this clone: At one of its ends the junction is not consistent with the germline gene, which may arise from a read error. The chain couples TRBV12-3 or TRBV12-4 to TRBJ2-3; 11 bases are shared with TRBD2. The CDR3 is 13 amino acids. This chain's CDR3 is CATSSGGADTQYF. The CDR3 region has the DNA TGTGCCACCAGTAGCGGGGGGGCAGATACGCAGTATTTT.

This chain joins TRBV5-6 and TRBJ2-5; TRBD1 is a possible D gene (5 bases). Germline V lookup: CDR1 SGHDT, CDR2 YYEEEE. The V end lost 0 bases, the J end lost 5 bases, and 11 bases lay between the germline ends. There are 14 residues in the CDR3. CDR3 nucleotide sequence: TGTGCCAGCAGCTTGGTGGCAGGGCGGGAGACCCAGTACTTC. It specifies CASSLVAGRETQYF.

V usage is TRBV23-1 and J usage is TRBJ2-1, with 8 bases lining up with TRBD2. TRBV23-1 is known as an ORF, though its function is uncertain. The CDR3 length is 16 residues. The junction had 6 bases not matched to a gene; V was cut back by 2 bases and J by 3 bases. The CDR3 spells CASSQLTSADYNEQFF. For the CDR3, the DNA is TGCGCCAGCAGTCAACTGACTAGCGCGGACTACAATGAGCAGTTCTTC.

This chain links TRBV30 with TRBJ2-3, with D uncertain. The germline V gene encodes CDR1 GTSNPN and CDR2 SVGIG (reference sequence). This CDR3 has 11 amino acids. V lost 4 bases and J 4 bases, leaving 6 bases between the germline ends. CDR3 residues: CAWNGADTQYF. In nucleotides, the CDR3 is TGTGCCTGGAACGGAGCAGATACGCAGTATTTT.

The chain employs TRBV9 and TRBJ2-5, with 7 bases that match TRBD1. J lost 4 bases, V lost 4 bases, and 16 bases had no gene match. The germline V gene encodes CDR1 SGDLS and CDR2 YYNGEE. The CDR3 has 17 residues. The CDR3 protein is CASSLSGQSRVGETQYF. CDR3 nucleotides: TGTGCCAGCAGCCTCTCGGGACAGTCCCGGGTAGGAGAGACCCAGTACTTC.

This clone occurred once. The rearrangement links TRBV7-3 to TRBJ1-6; 7 nucleotides line up with TRBD1. The CDR3 sequence is 14 residues long. The J segment lost 8 bases and the V segment lost 6 bases, leaving 7 bases of the junction unmatched. Germline CDR1 SGHTA, CDR2 FQGTGA. The CDR3 region has the DNA TGTGCCAGCAGAGGCGACAGGGTAGATTCACCCCTCCACTTT. Translated: CASRGDRVDSPLHF. The full variable domain, with the rest looked up from reference TRBV7-3 and TRBJ1-6, is GAGVSQTPSNKVTEKGKYVELRCDPISGHTALYWYRQSLGQGPEFLIYFQGTGAADDSGLPNDRFFAVRPEGSVSTLKIQRTERGDSAVYLCASRGDRVDSPLHFGNGTRLTVT.

The DNA for the CDR3 is TGTGCCAGCAGTGAACAGGGAGGGGTGAACACTGAAGCTTTCTTT. It specifies CASSEQGGVNTEAFF. The V gene is TRBV6-4, the J gene TRBJ1-1; possible D gene TRBD1, 6 bases. This CDR3 contains 15 residues. Between the trimmed V and J ends, which lost 3 bases and 0 bases, there was a span of 11 bases. Germline CDR1 MRHNA, CDR2 SNTAGT.

V is TRBV24-1 and J is TRBJ2-5, with D hard to call. The CDR3 runs to 15 residues. The ends were cut back, 3 bases at V and 1 base at J, with 11 bases in the middle. Germline V gene sequence: CDR1 KGHDR, CDR2 SFDVKD. The CDR3 DNA reads as TGTGCCACCAGTGATCCAACAGCTATCCAAGAGACCCAGTACTTC. It translates to CATSDPTAIQETQYF.

The V and J genes are TRBV2 and TRBJ2-1; TRBD1 might be the D (5 bases). With 7 bases removed from V and 7 bases from J, the gap between germline ends came to 11 bases. Germline assignment: CDR1 SNHLY and CDR2 FYNNEI. The CDR3 is 12 residues long. This CDR3 is CASNDSPNEQFF. In nucleotides, the CDR3 is TGTGCCAGCAACGACAGCCCTAATGAGCAGTTCTTC.

This clone was seen once. The chain carries TRBV29-1 and TRBJ2-5, with 7 positions matching TRBD1. The CDR3 is 17 residues long. Unmatched junction bases numbered 14, after V lost 3 bases and J lost 1 base. The germline CDR1 and CDR2 sequences are SQVTM and ANQGSEA. The CDR3 sequence: CSVDAVPGQIIQETQYF. The CDR3 DNA reads TGCAGCGTTGATGCTGTGCCGGGACAGATAATCCAAGAGACCCAGTACTTC.